The present TCR beta chain was sequenced within a study of early T cells in non-severe SARS-CoV-2 infection. Study-wide findings and caveats: The study's VDJdb matching favored anti-spike CD8 responses and missed private and CD4 specificities.

The CDR3 is 16 residues long. Germline values: CDR1 LGHDT, CDR2 YNNKEL (reference sequence). The ends were cut back, 0 bases at V and 8 bases at J, with 14 bases in the middle. In the library, individual cDNA molecules carried attached unique molecular identifiers. Via MiXCR, TCRdb re-called the 5' RACE reads, giving one row per CDR3 protein. The sample consists of some 30,000 distinct CDR3 sequences, around 4.6% of them appearing once. This clonotype has only a few counts. Its antigen remains unknown. Specimen: whole blood. This chain joins TRBV3-1 and TRBJ1-6, with D possibly TRBD1 on 5 matching bases. The TCR was taken from an adult who was a healthcare worker with PCR-confirmed SARS-CoV-2 infection or an uninfected control (not recorded which). The CDR3 is CASSQELQGWDSPLHF. The CDR3 coding sequence is TGTGCCAGCAGCCAAGAGTTGCAGGGATGGGATTCACCCCTCCACTTT.